Listed here are 21 T cell receptor beta chains from one sample, sequenced in a study of blood T cell repertoires in COVID-19. Sequencing used immunoSEQ multiplex PCR; TCRdb keeps in-frame clones, though not all of them. The sample has 250,000 to 350,000 clones; roughly 88% are singletons. What was sequenced was peripheral blood. These receptor sequences come from a woman under 40 with active or convalescent COVID-19.

CDR3: CASSPGQGFVFTEAFF. CDR3 coding DNA: TGTGCCAGCAGCCCGGGACAGGGCTTTGTGTTCACTGAAGCTTTCTTT. The chain has TRBV3-1 (or the pseudogene TRBV3-2) and TRBJ1-1; 9 bases align to TRBD1. The CDR3 runs to 16 residues. The germline V gene encodes CDR1 LGHDT and CDR2 YNNKEL (reference sequence). V gave up 4 bases and J gave up 4 bases; unmatched junction bases: 10.

The chain joins TRBV7-9 to TRBJ1-2, with TRBD1 matching over 8 bases. V dropped 5 bases and J dropped 0; count of bases not matched to a gene: 5. Germline CDR1 SEHNR, CDR2 FQNEAQ (reference sequence). The CDR3 is 15 amino acids. The CDR3 region has the DNA TGTGCCAGCAGCGTGACAGGGGTAGCTAACTATGGCTACACCTTC. It yields the protein CASSVTGVANYGYTF.

The CDR3 region is CASSERAGTGNQPQHF. CDR3 DNA: TGTGCCAGCAGTGAGCGAGCTGGGACAGGCAATCAGCCCCAGCATTTT. This rearrangement joins TRBV6-1 to TRBJ1-5, with TRBD1 matching 7 bases. CDR1 and CDR2 (germline): MNHNS, SASEGT. This CDR3 has 16 amino acids. Losses at the gene ends were 3 bases for V and 2 bases for J; bases not matched to a gene: 7.

The chain uses TRBV4-1 and TRBJ1-1; 10 bases are shared with TRBD1. Per germline, CDR1 MGHRA and CDR2 YSYEKL. J gave up 4 bases and V 4 bases, and 9 bases lay outside the gene matches. The CDR3 spans 16 residues. The CDR3 region has the DNA TGCGCCAGCAGCCCTAGGACAGGGGGAAGGGGCACTGAAGCTTTCTTT. Translated: CASSPRTGGRGTEAFF.

The V and J genes are TRBV6-5 and TRBJ2-2, with D unresolved. The ends were cut back, 0 bases at V and 4 bases at J, with 3 bases in the middle. Germline V CDR1 and CDR2: MNHEY, SVGAGI. The CDR3 runs to 13 residues. The CDR3 DNA follows: TGTGCCAGCAGTTACTCGAGCACCGGGGAGCTGTTTTTT. It yields the protein CASSYSSTGELFF.

This clone appeared once. This chain links TRBV27 with TRBJ2-3; D is unresolved. V gave up 3 bases and J gave up 2 bases, with 9 bases separating them. This CDR3 has 14 residues. Germline V lookup: CDR1 MNHEY, CDR2 SMNVEV (reference sequence). CDR3 nucleotides: TGTGCCAGCAGTTTTGGCAGAAACACAGATACGCAGTATTTT. Protein product: CASSFGRNTDTQYF.

V is TRBV19 and J is TRBJ1-4; 7 nucleotides match TRBD1. Germline V CDR1 and CDR2: LNHDA, SQIVND (reference sequence). This CDR3 spans 15 amino acids. The V and J ends lost 3 bases and 3 bases, in that order; junction bases with no gene match: 4. For the CDR3, the DNA is TGTGCCAGTAGTATGACCGGGACAGCTAATGAAAAACTGTTTTTT. This gives the protein CASSMTGTANEKLFF.

The chain links TRBV4-2 to TRBJ2-5, with D perhaps TRBD1 (5 bases). Trimming left V 0 bases short and J 5 bases short, with 22 bases between. The CDR3 covers 18 residues. Germline loops: CDR1 LGHNA, CDR2 YNFKEQ. This CDR3 reads CASSQESTGKRSWETQYF. CDR3 sequence (DNA): TGTGCCAGCAGCCAAGAATCTACAGGAAAGAGGTCCTGGGAGACCCAGTACTTC.

The V gene is TRBV4-1, the J gene TRBJ1-5; D is possibly TRBD1 (5 bases). The V gene's germline CDR1 is MGHRA and CDR2 YSYEKL. The CDR3 length is 15 residues. Deletions cut 1 base from V and 5 bases from J, with 12 bases between. The CDR3 DNA sequence: TGCGCCAGCAGCCAAGGCAGGGAAACGTATCAGCCCCAGCATTTT. Protein product: CASSQGRETYQPQHF.

For this clone: A single base is all that separates this from a far larger clone, so a read error is likely. The chain recombines TRBV5-4 with TRBJ1-3; a possible D gene is TRBD1 (6 bases). Per germline, CDR1 SGHNT and CDR2 YYREEE (reference sequence). Trimming took 0 bases from V and 2 from J, leaving 6 bases between them. The CDR3 consists of 14 residues. The CDR3 reads CASSLAGAGNTIYF. The DNA of the CDR3 is TGTGCCAGCAGCTTGGCAGGGGCTGGAAACACCATATATTTT.

The CDR3, as DNA: TGTGCCAGCAGCTTAGTATTAGCCCCAGATACGCAGTATTTT. Residues: CASSLVLAPDTQYF. This chain links TRBV11-2 with TRBJ2-3; D uncertain. This CDR3 has 14 residues. Germline CDR1 is SGHAT and CDR2 is FQNNGV. V was trimmed by 1 base and J by 4 bases, leaving 9 bases between them.

This chain uses TRBV7-9 with TRBJ2-5, with 9 bases lining up with TRBD1. Germline loops: CDR1 SEHNR, CDR2 FQNEAQ (reference sequence). V gave up 5 bases and J gave up 4 bases; unmatched junction bases: 8. CDR3 length: 15 amino acids. CDR3 protein: CASSVTGGGIETQYF. CDR3 bases: TGTGCCAGCAGCGTCACAGGGGGCGGGATAGAGACCCAGTACTTC.

V gene TRBV10-1 combines with J gene TRBJ2-3; 11 nucleotides agree with TRBD2. Unmatched junction bases numbered 3, after V lost 5 bases and J lost 2 bases. Germline CDR1 reads WNHNN; CDR2 reads SYGVQD (reference sequence). The CDR3 sequence is 15 residues long. DNA for the CDR3: TGCGCCAGCAGTCATAGCGGGGGGGCCACAGATACGCAGTATTTT. It encodes CASSHSGGATDTQYF.

J is TRBJ1-2 and V is TRBV6-5; D not certain. The CDR3 has 14 residues. The ends were cut back, 0 bases at V and 8 bases at J, with 13 bases in the middle. CDR1 is MNHEY and CDR2 is SVGAGI in the germline V gene. The CDR3 loop is CASSYSRGSGGYTF. DNA for the CDR3: TGTGCCAGCAGTTACTCGAGAGGGTCTGGCGGCTACACCTTC.

This clone was seen a handful of times. This chain connects TRBV9 to TRBJ1-3; the D is unclear. V shed 5 bases and J shed 3 bases, with 12 bases lying between them. Germline values: CDR1 SGDLS, CDR2 YYNGEE. This CDR3 has 14 amino acids. The CDR3 protein is CASSQGQDGNTIYF. The CDR3 coding sequence is TGTGCCAGCAGTCAAGGCCAGGATGGAAACACCATATATTTT.

This clone was counted only a few times. The chain carries TRBV6-5 and TRBJ1-6; 7 bases line up with TRBD1. With V trimmed by 0 bases and J by 5 bases, 1 base remained unmatched. This CDR3 has 15 residues. Germline V gene data show CDR1 as MNHEY and CDR2 as SVGAGI. The CDR3 nucleotides read TGTGCCAGCAGTTACTCTGGGACAGATAATTCACCCCTCCACTTT. The encoded protein is CASSYSGTDNSPLHF.

This chain uses TRBV10-3 with TRBJ2-1; 9 bases line up with TRBD1. Germline trimming cut 4 bases from V and 9 bases from J; bases unmatched to any gene: 4. Germline assignment: CDR1 ENHRY and CDR2 SYGVKD. This CDR3 contains 13 residues. CDR3 loop: CAISGHRGLEQFF. The CDR3 DNA reads as TGTGCCATCAGTGGGCACAGGGGGCTTGAGCAGTTCTTC.

This sequence joins TRBV23-1 and TRBJ2-1, with TRBD1 as a possible D gene (6 bases). TRBV23-1 falls under the ORF class, with uncertain function. The CDR3 sequence is 15 residues long. Trimming pared 6 bases from V and 0 bases from J, leaving 12 bases between. CDR3 DNA sequence: TGCGCCAGCAGGAGACAGGCCAGCTCCTACAATGAGCAGTTCTTC. This codes for CASRRQASSYNEQFF.

This clone was seen a handful of times. V usage is TRBV24-1 and J usage is TRBJ2-2; perhaps TRBD2 as D (6 bases). The germline V gene encodes CDR1 KGHDR and CDR2 SFDVKD. Trimming stripped 5 bases from V and 4 bases from J, with 16 bases between. This CDR3 comprises 16 residues. DNA for the CDR3: TGTGCCACCAGTGGGAGCTTGAGGGGAGGCACCGGGGAGCTGTTTTTT. This codes for CATSGSLRGGTGELFF.

The rearrangement joins TRBV6-5 to TRBJ1-4, with D possibly being TRBD1 (5 bases). Germline V gene lookup returns CDR1 MNHEY and CDR2 SVGAGI. The CDR3 runs 14 residues. V was cut by 4 bases and J by 8 bases, with 14 bases left in between. The CDR3 protein is CASSSGGTREKLFF. The CDR3 nucleotides are TGTGCCAGCAGTTCCGGGGGAACCCGCGAAAAACTGTTTTTT.

The chain uses TRBV5-4 and TRBJ2-7, with D possibly being TRBD1 (5 bases). The CDR3 totals 12 residues. V was cut by 4 bases and J by 7 bases, with 12 bases left in between. Germline CDR1 is SGHNT and CDR2 is YYREEE (reference sequence). Here the CDR3 reads CASSRDSIEQYF. CDR3 coding DNA: TGTGCCAGCAGCCGCGACAGCATAGAGCAGTACTTC.